This T cell receptor (beta chain) appears in the sequencing data of a study of blood T cell repertoires in COVID-19. Study-wide context: Sample material is recorded as cDNA or gDNA derived from T cells, B-cell-depleted T cells, or PBMCs.

The junction had 16 bases not matched to a gene; V was cut back by 2 bases and J by 0 bases. CDR1 is MNHEY and CDR2 is SVGEGT in the germline V gene. The CDR3 totals 21 residues. Original methodology: Amplification of reference gene primers was used by the study to estimate nucleated cell counts. TCRdb's copy holds only in-frame clones and misses some; the assay was immunoSEQ multiplex PCR. The D gene and trimming were derived from the DNA, and the V and J assignments and clone size from that table. In the table there are about 200,000 clones, less than 85% of which are singletons. The V and J genes are TRBV6-2 or TRBV6-3 and TRBJ1-1; TRBD1 matches at 12 bases. Input material: PBMCs or T cells enriched from blood (not recorded which). This clonotype was obtained from a man aged 35-49 years who had recovered from COVID-19. CDR3 amino acids: CASSYLMTGQGAKRLNTEAFF. Here the CDR3 DNA reads TGTGCCAGCAGTTACCTTATGACGGGACAGGGGGCGAAGCGGTTGAACACTGAAGCTTTCTTT.